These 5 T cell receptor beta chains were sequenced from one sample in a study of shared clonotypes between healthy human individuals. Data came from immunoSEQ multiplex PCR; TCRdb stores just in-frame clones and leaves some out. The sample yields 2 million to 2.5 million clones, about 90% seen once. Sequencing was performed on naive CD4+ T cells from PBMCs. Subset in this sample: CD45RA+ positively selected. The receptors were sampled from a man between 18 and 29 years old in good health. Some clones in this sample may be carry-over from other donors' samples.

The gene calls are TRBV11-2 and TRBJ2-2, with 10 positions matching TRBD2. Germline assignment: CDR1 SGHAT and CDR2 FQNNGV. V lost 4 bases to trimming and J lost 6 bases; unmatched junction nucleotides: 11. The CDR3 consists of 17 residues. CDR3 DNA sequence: TGTGCCAGCAGCTCTGCCCCTAAGCGGGAGGGGCCCGGGGAGCTGTTTTTT. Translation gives CASSSAPKREGPGELFF.

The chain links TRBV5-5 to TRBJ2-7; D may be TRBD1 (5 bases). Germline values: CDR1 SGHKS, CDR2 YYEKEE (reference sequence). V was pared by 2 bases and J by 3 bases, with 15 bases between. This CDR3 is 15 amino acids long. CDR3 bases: TGTGCCAGCAGCTTAGACAGCACAATGGGCTACGAGCAGTACTTC. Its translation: CASSLDSTMGYEQYF. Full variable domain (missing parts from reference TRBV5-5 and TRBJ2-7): DAGVTQSPTHLIKTRGQQVTLRCSPISGHKSVSWYQQVLGQGPQFIFQYYEKEERGRGNFPDRFSARQFPNYSSELNVNALLLGDSALYLCASSLDSTMGYEQYFGPGTRLTVT.

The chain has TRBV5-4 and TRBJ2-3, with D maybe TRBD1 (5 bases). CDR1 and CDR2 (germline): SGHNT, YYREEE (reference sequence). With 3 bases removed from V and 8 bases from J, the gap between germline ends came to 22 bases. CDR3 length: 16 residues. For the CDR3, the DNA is TGTGCCAGCAGCTCCCAGGGCCCCACAGTAGGGGTTACGCAGTATTTT. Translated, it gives CASSSQGPTVGVTQYF.

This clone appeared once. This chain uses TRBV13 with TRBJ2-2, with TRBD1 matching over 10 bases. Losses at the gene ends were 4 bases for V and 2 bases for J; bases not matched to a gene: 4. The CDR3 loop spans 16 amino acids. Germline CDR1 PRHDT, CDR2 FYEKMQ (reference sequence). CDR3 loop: CASSSRDRGNTGELFF. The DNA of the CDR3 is TGTGCCAGCAGCTCCCGGGACAGGGGAAACACCGGGGAGCTGTTTTTT.

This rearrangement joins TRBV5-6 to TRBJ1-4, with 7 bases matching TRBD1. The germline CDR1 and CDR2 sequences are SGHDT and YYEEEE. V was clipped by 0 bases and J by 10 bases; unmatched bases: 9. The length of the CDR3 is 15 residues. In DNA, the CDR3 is TGTGCCAGCAGCTTGGACGGGAGCGCAGGGGGAAAACTGTTTTTT. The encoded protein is CASSLDGSAGGKLFF.